This TCR beta chain appears in the sequencing data of a study of control samples from healthy donors and cancer patients. Using immunoSEQ multiplex PCR, the repertoire was profiled, and TCRdb retains in-frame clones only, with some absent. The sample shows around 89,000 clones, almost 85% of them seen only once. What was sequenced was blood. This TCR derives from a woman aged 60 to 75 in good health.

CDR3 in DNA: TGTGCCAGCAAGGAGAGCTCCTATAATTCACCCCTCCACTTT. Protein product: CASKESSYNSPLHF. The chain recombines TRBV6-5 with TRBJ1-6; no definite D call. From germline, CDR1 is MNHEY and CDR2 SVGAGI. CDR3 size: 14 residues. Trimming removed 7 bases at V and 0 bases at J, with 7 bases between.